Listed below are T cell receptor beta chains from one sample, sequenced in a study of shared clonotypes between healthy human individuals. Only in-frame clones appear in the TCRdb table, and some are missing; sequencing was by immunoSEQ multiplex PCR. The table includes roughly 1.5 million clones, approximately 98% detected once. Sequencing used naive CD4+ T cells sorted from blood. Receptors were obtained from a young man in good health. CDR3s include the opening cysteine and the closing phenylalanine or tryptophan. Each record gives: clone size, V gene, J gene, D gene, CDR3 DNA, CDR3 protein. The D gene is left open where the match is weak. Clone size appears in some rows only: once, few, many, or a class for an expanded clone.

.	TRBV6-5	TRBJ2-1	TRBD2	TGTGCCAGCCGAACGACTAGCGGGTACAATGAGCAGTTCTTC	CASRTTSGYNEQFF
.	TRBV5-4	TRBJ1-1	.	TGTGCCAGCAGCTTGGGACCGATGAACACTGAAGCTTTCTTT	CASSLGPMNTEAFF
.	TRBV7-9	TRBJ2-7	.	TGTGCCAGCAGCTTAGTGGGCCAGACCTTGAGCTTC	CASSLVGQTLSF
once	TRBV11-1	TRBJ2-3	.	TGTGCCAGCAGCTTAAATTCACAGCCTAGCACAGATACGCAGTATTTT	CASSLNSQPSTDTQYF
.	TRBV5-4	TRBJ2-2	.	TGTGCCAGCAGCTTGAAAGTTACCGGGGAGCTGTTTTTT	CASSLKVTGELFF
.	TRBV6-1	TRBJ1-3	.	TGTGCCATGTCTAGCTCTGGAAACACCATATATTTT	CAMSSSGNTIYF
once	TRBV28	TRBJ2-5	.	TGTGCCAGCAGTACCTTACAAGAAGGGAGGACCCAGTACTTC	CASSTLQEGRTQYF
.	TRBV11-2	TRBJ2-1	.	TGTGCCAGCAGCTTACAGGGGAGCTCCTACAATGAGCAGTTCTTC	CASSLQGSSYNEQFF
.	TRBV7-2	TRBJ2-7	.	TGTGCCAGCAGCTTAATCTTGGGGACGGAGTATGTCTACGAGCAGTACTTC	CASSLILGTEYVYEQYF
.	TRBV28	TRBJ2-7	TRBD1	TGTGCCAGCAGGACAGGGGTCGAGCAGTACTTC	CASRTGVEQYF
.	TRBV5-1	TRBJ1-1	.	TGCGCCAGCAGGTTCGACACAAACACTGAAGCTTTCTTT	CASRFDTNTEAFF
.	TRBV7-3	TRBJ2-1	TRBD2	TGTGCCAGCAGCTCATACTCACTAGCGGGGGACCACAATGAGCAGTTCTTC	CASSSYSLAGDHNEQFF
.	TRBV9	TRBJ2-3	.	TGTGCCAGCAGCGTAGCTCTGGCAGATACGCAGTATTTT	CASSVALADTQYF
.	TRBV6-5	TRBJ1-1	.	TGTGCCAGCAGTTACAGAAGGGGTAACACTGAAGCTTTCTTT	CASSYRRGNTEAFF
.	TRBV20-1	TRBJ2-7	TRBD1	TGCAGTGCGAGACAGGGTTGGGAGCAGTACTTC	CSARQGWEQYF
.	TRBV25-1	TRBJ2-1	TRBD2	TGTGCCAGCCGGACTAGCGGGGGGGACTACAATGAGCAGTTCTTC	CASRTSGGDYNEQFF
.	TRBV18	TRBJ2-1	.	TGTGCCAGCTCACCTTCCCGGGTGGGGTATGATGAGCAGTTCTTC	CASSPSRVGYDEQFF
.	TRBV11-2	TRBJ2-5	TRBD2	TGTGCCAGCAGCTTACCTCAGACTAGCGGGAGGGAGACCCAGTACTTC	CASSLPQTSGRETQYF
.	TRBV4-1	TRBJ1-4	.	TGCGCCAGCAGCCAAGCGGCCGTAGCAACTAATGAAAAACTGTTTTTT	CASSQAAVATNEKLFF
.	TRBV10-2	TRBJ2-2	.	TGCGCCAGCAGGAGGACGGGGAACACCGGGGAGCTGTTTTTT	CASRRTGNTGELFF
once	TRBV11-2	TRBJ2-1	.	TGTGCCAGCAGCTTATGGGTAGCGGACAATGAGCAGTTCTTC	CASSLWVADNEQFF
.	TRBV30	TRBJ2-7	.	TGTGCGGGAGGGGGCACTCCCTACGAGCAGTACTTC	CAGGGTPYEQYF
.	TRBV27	TRBJ2-3	TRBD1	TGTGCCAGCAGCCTCTGGCAGGGGGCTAGAGATACGCAGTATTTT	CASSLWQGARDTQYF
.	TRBV5-6	TRBJ1-4	.	TGTGCCAGCAGCTTGGGCCAGGGACGCGATCGAGCTGAAAAACTGTTTTTT	CASSLGQGRDRAEKLFF
.	TRBV5-1	TRBJ1-3	TRBD1	TGCGCCAGCAGCACCGGACAGGGGGCTGGAAACACCATATATTTT	CASSTGQGAGNTIYF
.	TRBV7-9	TRBJ2-4	.	TGTGCCAGCAGCCCTCAAGGGGACTTCATTCAGTACTTC	CASSPQGDFIQYF
.	TRBV18	TRBJ2-2	.	TGTGCCAGCTCACAAATGGACACCGGGGAGCTGTTTTTT	CASSQMDTGELFF
.	TRBV29-1	TRBJ2-1	.	TGCAGCGTTAGCAGGGGCAATGAGCAGTTCTTC	CSVSRGNEQFF
.	TRBV14	TRBJ2-7	.	TGTGCCAGCAGCCTAGCGGTAGGGGGCTACGAGCAGTACTTC	CASSLAVGGYEQYF
.	TRBV29-1	TRBJ2-1	TRBD2	TGCAGCGTTGACTCGGCTAGCGGCAACTCCTACAATGAGCAGTTCTTC	CSVDSASGNSYNEQFF
.	TRBV6-5	TRBJ2-7	TRBD2	TGTGCCAGCAAATTCGGGGGGGGGAGCGACGAGCAGTACTTC	CASKFGGGSDEQYF
.	TRBV5-3	TRBJ2-2	TRBD2	TGTGCCAGCAGCTTGGGAGGGAGTTTGGGCGGGGAGCTGTTTTTT	CASSLGGSLGGELFF
.	TRBV5-1	TRBJ2-1	TRBD1	TGCGCCAGCAGCTCAGGGACAGGGGGCAACAATGAGCAGTTCTTC	CASSSGTGGNNEQFF
.	TRBV18	TRBJ2-5	.	TGTGCCAGCTCACAATGGGATGGGGAGACCCAGTACTTC	CASSQWDGETQYF
.	TRBV10-3	TRBJ2-7	.	TGTGCCATCAGAACCAGTCGGGTACCCTACGAGCAGTACTTC	CAIRTSRVPYEQYF
.	TRBV5-1	TRBJ2-7	.	TGCGCCAGCAGCTTCAAGGGGCACAACGAGCAGTACTTC	CASSFKGHNEQYF
.	TRBV10-3	TRBJ1-1	TRBD1	TGTGCCATCAGTTTGGACAGGGCTAACACTGAAGCTTTCTTT	CAISLDRANTEAFF